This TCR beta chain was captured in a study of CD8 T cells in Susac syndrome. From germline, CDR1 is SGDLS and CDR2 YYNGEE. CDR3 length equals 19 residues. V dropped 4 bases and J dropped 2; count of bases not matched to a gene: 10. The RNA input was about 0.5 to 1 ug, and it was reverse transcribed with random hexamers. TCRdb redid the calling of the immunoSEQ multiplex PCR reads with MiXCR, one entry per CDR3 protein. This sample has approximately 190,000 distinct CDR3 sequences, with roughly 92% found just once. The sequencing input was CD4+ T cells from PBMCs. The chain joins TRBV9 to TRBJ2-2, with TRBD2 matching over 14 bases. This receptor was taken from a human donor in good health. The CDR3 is CASSSGTSGGASNTGELFF. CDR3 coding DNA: TGTGCCAGCAGCTCCGGGACTAGCGGGGGAGCATCTAACACCGGGGAGCTGTTTTTT.